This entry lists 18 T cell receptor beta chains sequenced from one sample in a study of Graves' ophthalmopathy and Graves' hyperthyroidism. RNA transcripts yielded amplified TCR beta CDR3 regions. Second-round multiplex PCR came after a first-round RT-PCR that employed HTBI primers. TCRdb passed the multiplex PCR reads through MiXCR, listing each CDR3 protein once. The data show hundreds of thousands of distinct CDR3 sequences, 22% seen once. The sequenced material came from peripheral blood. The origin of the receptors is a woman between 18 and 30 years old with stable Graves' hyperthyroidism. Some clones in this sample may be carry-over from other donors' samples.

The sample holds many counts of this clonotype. This chain's CDR3 is CASSPWTGGAETQYF. The CDR3 bases are TGTGCCAGCAGCCCGTGGACAGGGGGCGCGGAGACCCAGTACTTC. This chain uses TRBV7-9 with TRBJ2-5; 11 nucleotides line up with TRBD1. This CDR3 is 15 amino acids long. Germline V lookup: CDR1 SEHNR, CDR2 FQNEAQ (reference sequence). With 5 bases clipped from V and 5 bases from J, the junction kept 7 bases outside the gene matches.

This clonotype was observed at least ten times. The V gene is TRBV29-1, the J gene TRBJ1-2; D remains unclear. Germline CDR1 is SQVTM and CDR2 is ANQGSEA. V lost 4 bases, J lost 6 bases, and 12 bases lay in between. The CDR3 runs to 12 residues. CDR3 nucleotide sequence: TGCAGCGTTGTAGGCAGGAGCGATGGCTACACCTTC. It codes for CSVVGRSDGYTF.

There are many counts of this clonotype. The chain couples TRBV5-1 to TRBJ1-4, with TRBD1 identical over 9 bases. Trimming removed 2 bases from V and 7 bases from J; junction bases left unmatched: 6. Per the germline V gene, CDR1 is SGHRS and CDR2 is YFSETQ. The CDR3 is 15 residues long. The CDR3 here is CASSFGQGSSEKLFF. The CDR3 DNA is TGCGCCAGCAGCTTCGGACAGGGGTCGAGTGAAAAACTGTTTTTT.

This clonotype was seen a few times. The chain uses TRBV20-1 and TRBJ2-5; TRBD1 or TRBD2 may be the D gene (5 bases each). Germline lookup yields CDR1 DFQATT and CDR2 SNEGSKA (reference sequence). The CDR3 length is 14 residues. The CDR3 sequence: CSPNPPGRGQTQYF. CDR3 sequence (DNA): TGCAGCCCAAACCCCCCGGGACGTGGCCAGACCCAGTACTTC.

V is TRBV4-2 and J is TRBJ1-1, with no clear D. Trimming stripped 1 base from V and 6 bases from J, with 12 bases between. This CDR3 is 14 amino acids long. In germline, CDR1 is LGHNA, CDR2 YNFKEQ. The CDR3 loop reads CASSQAGMEAEAFF. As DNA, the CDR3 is TGTGCCAGCAGCCAAGCGGGCATGGAGGCTGAAGCTTTCTTT.

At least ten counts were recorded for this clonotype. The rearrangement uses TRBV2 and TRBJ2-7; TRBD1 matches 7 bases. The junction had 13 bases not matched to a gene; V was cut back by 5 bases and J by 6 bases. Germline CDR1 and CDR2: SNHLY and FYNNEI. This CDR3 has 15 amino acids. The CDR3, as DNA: TGTGCCAGCAGTCAGCTAAGGACAGGTAATGGCGAGCAGTACTTC. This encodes CASSQLRTGNGEQYF.

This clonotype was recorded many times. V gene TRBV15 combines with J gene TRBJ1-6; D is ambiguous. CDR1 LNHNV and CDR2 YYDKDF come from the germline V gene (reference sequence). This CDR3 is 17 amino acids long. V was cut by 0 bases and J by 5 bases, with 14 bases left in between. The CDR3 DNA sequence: TGTGCCACCAGCAGAGATCTTGGAGCGGACGATAATTCACCCCTCCACTTT. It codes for CATSRDLGADDNSPLHF.

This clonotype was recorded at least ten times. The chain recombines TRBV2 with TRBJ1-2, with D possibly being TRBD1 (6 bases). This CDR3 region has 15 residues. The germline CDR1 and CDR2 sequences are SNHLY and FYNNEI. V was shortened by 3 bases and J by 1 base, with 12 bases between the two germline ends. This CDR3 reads CASSDGQYDNYGYTF. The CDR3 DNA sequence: TGTGCCAGCAGTGACGGACAGTACGATAACTATGGCTACACCTTC.

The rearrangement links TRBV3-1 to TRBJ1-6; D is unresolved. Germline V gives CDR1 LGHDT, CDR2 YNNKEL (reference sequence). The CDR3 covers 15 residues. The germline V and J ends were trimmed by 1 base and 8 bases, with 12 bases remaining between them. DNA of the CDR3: TGTGCCAGCAGCCAAGGAGGTGGACGGGATTCACCCCTCCACTTT. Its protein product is CASSQGGGRDSPLHF.

CDR3 DNA sequence: TGCGCCAGCAGCCAAGTAACAGCGTGGGGATTTATGAACACTGAAGCTTTCTTT. It encodes CASSQVTAWGFMNTEAFF. The J gene is TRBJ1-1, the V gene TRBV4-1; no clear D gene. There are 18 residues in the CDR3. The germline CDR1 and CDR2 sequences are MGHRA and YSYEKL. The germline V and J ends were trimmed by 1 base and 0 bases, with 18 bases remaining between them.

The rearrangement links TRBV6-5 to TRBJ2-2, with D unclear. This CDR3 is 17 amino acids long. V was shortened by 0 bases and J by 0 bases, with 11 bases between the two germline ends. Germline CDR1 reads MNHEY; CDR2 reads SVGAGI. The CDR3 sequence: CASSYSVWQTNTGELFF. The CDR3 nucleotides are TGTGCCAGCAGTTACTCGGTCTGGCAGACGAACACCGGGGAGCTGTTTTTT.

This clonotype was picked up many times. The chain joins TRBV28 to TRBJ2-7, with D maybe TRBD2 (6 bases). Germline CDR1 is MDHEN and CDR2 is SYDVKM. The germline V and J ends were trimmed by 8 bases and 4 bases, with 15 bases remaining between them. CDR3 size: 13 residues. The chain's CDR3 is CASSGGPHYEQYF. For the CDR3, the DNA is TGTGCCAGCTCAGGAGGGCCCCATTACGAGCAGTACTTC.

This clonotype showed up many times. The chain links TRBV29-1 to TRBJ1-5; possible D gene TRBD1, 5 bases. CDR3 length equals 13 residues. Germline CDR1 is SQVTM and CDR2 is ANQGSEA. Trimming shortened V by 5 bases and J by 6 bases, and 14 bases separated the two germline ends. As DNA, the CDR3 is TGCAGCGTTCTAGTAGCTGGGGGTCAGCCCCAGCATTTT. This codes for CSVLVAGGQPQHF.

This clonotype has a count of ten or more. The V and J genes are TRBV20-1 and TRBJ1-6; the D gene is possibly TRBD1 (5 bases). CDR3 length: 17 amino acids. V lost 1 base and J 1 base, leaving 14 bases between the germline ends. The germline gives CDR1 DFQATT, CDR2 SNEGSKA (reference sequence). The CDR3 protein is CSARVATGQSYNSPLHF. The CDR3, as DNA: TGCAGTGCTAGAGTGGCCACGGGGCAGTCCTATAATTCACCCCTCCACTTT.

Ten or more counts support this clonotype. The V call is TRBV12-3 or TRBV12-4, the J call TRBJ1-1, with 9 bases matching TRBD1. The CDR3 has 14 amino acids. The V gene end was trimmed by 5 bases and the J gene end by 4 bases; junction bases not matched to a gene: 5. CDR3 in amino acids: CASSHGQGITEAFF. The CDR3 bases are TGTGCCAGCAGTCACGGACAGGGGATCACTGAAGCTTTCTTT.

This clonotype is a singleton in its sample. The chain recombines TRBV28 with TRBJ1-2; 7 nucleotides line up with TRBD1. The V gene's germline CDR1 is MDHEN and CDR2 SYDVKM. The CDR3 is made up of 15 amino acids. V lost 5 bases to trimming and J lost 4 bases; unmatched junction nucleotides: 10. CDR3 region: CASSQLGQAGYGYTF. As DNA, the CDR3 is TGTGCCAGCAGTCAGCTAGGACAGGCGGGCTATGGCTACACCTTC.

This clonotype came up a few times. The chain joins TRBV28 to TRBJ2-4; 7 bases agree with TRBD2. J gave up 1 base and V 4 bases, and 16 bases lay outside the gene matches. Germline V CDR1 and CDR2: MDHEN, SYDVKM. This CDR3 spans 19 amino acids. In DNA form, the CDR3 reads TGTGCCAGCAGTTGGATCTACGGCGGGGGAGGGTTGGCCAAAAACATTCAGTACTTC. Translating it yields CASSWIYGGGGLAKNIQYF.

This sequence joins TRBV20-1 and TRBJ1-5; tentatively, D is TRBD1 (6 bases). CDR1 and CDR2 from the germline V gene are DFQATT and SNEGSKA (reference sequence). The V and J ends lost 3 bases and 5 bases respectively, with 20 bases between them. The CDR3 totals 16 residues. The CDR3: CSARWRGRMVYQPQHF. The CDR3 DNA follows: TGCAGTGCTAGGTGGAGGGGGAGGATGGTGTATCAGCCCCAGCATTTT.